This TCR beta chain was sequenced for a study of CD8 T cells in Susac syndrome. Germline V gives CDR1 GTSNPN, CDR2 SVGIG (reference sequence). Between the trimmed V and J ends, which lost 3 bases and 0 bases, there was a span of 9 bases. This CDR3 contains 13 residues. RNA was extracted with the RNeasy kit, and a quantity of about 0.45 to 1 ug was reverse transcribed using random hexamers. TCRdb processed the immunoSEQ multiplex PCR reads anew with MiXCR; each CDR3 protein has one entry. The top ten hold more than 0.09% of the sample, which has some 450,000 distinct CDR3 sequences, approximately 85% seen once.

The sequence derives from a human donor with multiple sclerosis. The sequenced sample was CD8+ T cells from PBMCs. This sequence joins TRBV30 and TRBJ2-7; D gene uncertain. In DNA, the CDR3 is TGTGCCTGGAGACCGGCTGCCTCCTACGAGCAGTACTTC. This sequence encodes CAWRPAASYEQYF.